Given below is one T cell receptor beta chain in context. Antigen specificity is unknown. The data were taken from a study of OX40 agonist ivuxolimab in advanced cancers. As for the study in general: Subjects had a mean age of about 65 years, with a range of 23 to 79; more than 75% were male.

Some clones are missing from TCRdb's copy, which holds only in-frame ones; the method was immunoSEQ multiplex PCR. The data show around 60,000 clones, 80% to 90% seen once. Notes on the study in general: Certain nonresponders likewise exhibited a low normalized T-cell clonal expansion.

Material: CD4+ or CD8+ T cells sorted from blood, obtained in a trial of the OX40 agonist ivuxolimab. This clonotype originated in an adult with an advanced solid tumor such as melanoma, head and neck, liver or kidney cancer.

The chain's CDR3 is CASSPSSQGPLNTEAFF. DNA for the CDR3: TGTGCCAGCTCACCATCCTCACAGGGTCCGCTGAACACTGAAGCTTTCTTT. This chain connects TRBV18 to TRBJ1-1; D may be TRBD1 (6 bases). In germline, CDR1 is KGHSH, CDR2 LQKENI. The CDR3 is 17 residues long. Trimming took 2 bases from V and 0 from J, leaving 16 bases between them.